The clone carrying this TCR beta chain occurred once. The V and J ends lost 3 bases and 9 bases respectively, with 9 bases between them. The CDR3 totals 13 residues. Germline lookup yields CDR1 LGHDT and CDR2 YNNKEL (reference sequence). These data originate in a study of blood T cell repertoires in COVID-19. The overall study: Material from acute and convalescent COVID-19 was sourced from the United States, Italy and Spain. T cells, B-cell-depleted T cells, or PBMCs supplied cDNA or gDNA.

Authors' data handling: Researchers report that nucleated cell counts were estimated from reference gene primer amplification. Produced via immunoSEQ multiplex PCR; TCRdb's table is partial and in-frame only. V and J calls and clone size are given by that table; D and trimming were obtained from the DNA. The table includes fewer than 200,000 clones, about 75% detected once. The sample comprised peripheral blood. The rearrangement joins TRBV3-1 (or the pseudogene TRBV3-2) to TRBJ1-6; D is unresolved. This sequence was found in a woman in her 70s with acute or convalescent COVID-19. The chain's CDR3 is CASSQGVGSPLHF. Written as DNA, the CDR3 is TGTGCCAGCAGCCAGGGAGTAGGTTCACCCCTCCACTTT.